This TCR beta chain originates from a study of T cell responses to AZD1222 COVID-19 vaccine. Findings and caveats of the study: Once two AZD1222 doses were given, Spike-specific TCR breadth and depth went up. In a largely white British group with more females than males, clonal diversity was possibly underestimated. Repertoires were obtained only post-peak T cell response. Vaccine-associated CD4 TCRs ranged over spike, dominating at 160-218 and 743-854.

Trimming stripped 2 bases from V and 0 bases from J, with 11 bases between. Germline V gene lookup returns CDR1 MGHRA and CDR2 YSYEKL. This CDR3 region has 17 residues. With regard to this clone: The antigen remains unidentified.

Assay used: immunoSEQ multiplex PCR; TCRdb lists only in-frame clones, some missing. The data hold 100,000 to 150,000 clones, with about 90% observed a single time. Sequences were derived from peripheral blood, sampled on day 0 of MenACWY control vaccination. V and J are TRBV4-1 and TRBJ1-6; D is unresolved. The sequence came from an adult in good health. The CDR3 DNA sequence: TGCGCCAGCAGCCAAAGTCCCCAGAGCTCCTATAATTCACCCCTCCACTTT. This sequence encodes CASSQSPQSSYNSPLHF.